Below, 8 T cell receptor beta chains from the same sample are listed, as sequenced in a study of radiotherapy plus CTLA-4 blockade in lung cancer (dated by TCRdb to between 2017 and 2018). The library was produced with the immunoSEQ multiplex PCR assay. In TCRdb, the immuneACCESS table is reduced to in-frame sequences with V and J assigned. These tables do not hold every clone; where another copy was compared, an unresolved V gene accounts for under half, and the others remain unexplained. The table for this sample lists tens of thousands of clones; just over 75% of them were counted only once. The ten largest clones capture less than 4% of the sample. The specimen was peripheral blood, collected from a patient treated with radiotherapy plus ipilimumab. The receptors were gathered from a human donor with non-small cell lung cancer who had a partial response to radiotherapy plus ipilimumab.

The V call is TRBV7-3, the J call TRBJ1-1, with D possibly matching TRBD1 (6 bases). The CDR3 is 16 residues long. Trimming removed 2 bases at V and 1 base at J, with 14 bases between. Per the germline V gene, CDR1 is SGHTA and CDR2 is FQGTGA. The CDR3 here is CASSLEDSAENTEAFF. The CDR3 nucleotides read TGTGCCAGCAGCTTAGAGGACAGCGCCGAGAACACTGAAGCTTTCTTT.

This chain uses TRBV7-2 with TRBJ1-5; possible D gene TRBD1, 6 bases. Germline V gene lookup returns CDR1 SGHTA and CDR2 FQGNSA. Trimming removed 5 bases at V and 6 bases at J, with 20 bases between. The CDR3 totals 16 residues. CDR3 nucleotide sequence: TGTGCCAGCAGCATCCTCCCTACAGGGACGACTCAGCCCCAGCATTTT. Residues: CASSILPTGTTQPQHF.

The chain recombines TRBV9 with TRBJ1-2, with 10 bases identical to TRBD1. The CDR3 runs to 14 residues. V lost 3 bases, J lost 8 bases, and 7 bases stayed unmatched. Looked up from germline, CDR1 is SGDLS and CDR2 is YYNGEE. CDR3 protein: CASSDPGQGGGYTF. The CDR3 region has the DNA TGTGCCAGCAGCGATCCCGGACAGGGGGGAGGCTACACCTTC.

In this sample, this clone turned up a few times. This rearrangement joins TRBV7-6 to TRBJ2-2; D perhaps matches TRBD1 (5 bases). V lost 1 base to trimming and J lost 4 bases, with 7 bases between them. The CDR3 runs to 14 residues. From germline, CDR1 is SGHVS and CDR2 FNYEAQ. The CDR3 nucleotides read TGTGCCAGCAGCTTAGGACAGAGCACCGGGGAGCTGTTTTTT. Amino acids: CASSLGQSTGELFF.

CDR3: CASSLNQGGTEAFF. The DNA of the CDR3 is TGTGCCAGCAGCTTGAACCAGGGAGGCACTGAAGCTTTCTTT. The rearrangement joins TRBV7-9 to TRBJ1-1; a weak D match, TRBD1 (5 bases). Deletions cut 3 bases from V and 4 bases from J, with 12 bases between. The CDR3 is 14 residues long. Germline CDR1 SEHNR, CDR2 FQNEAQ (reference sequence). Variable domain in full (rest from reference TRBV7-9 and TRBJ1-1): DTGVSQNPRHKITKRGQNVTFRCDPISEHNRLYWYRQTLGQGPEFLTYFQNEAQLEKSRLLSDRFSAERPKGSFSTLEIQRTEQGDSAMYLCASSLNQGGTEAFFGQGTRLTVV.

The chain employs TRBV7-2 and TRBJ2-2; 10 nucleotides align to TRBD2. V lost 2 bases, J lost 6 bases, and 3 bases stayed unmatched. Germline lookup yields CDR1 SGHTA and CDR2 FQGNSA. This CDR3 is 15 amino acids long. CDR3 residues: CASSLLAGVSGELFF. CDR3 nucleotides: TGTGCCAGCAGCTTACTAGCGGGGGTATCCGGGGAGCTGTTTTTT.

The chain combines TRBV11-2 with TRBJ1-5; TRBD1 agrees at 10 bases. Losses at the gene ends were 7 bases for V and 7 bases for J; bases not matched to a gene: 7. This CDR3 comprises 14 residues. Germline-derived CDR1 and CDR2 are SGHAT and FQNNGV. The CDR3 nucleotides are TGTGCCAGCAAACAGACAGGGGGCTTCCAGCCCCAGCATTTT. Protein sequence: CASKQTGGFQPQHF. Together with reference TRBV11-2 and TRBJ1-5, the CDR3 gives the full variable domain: EAGVAQSPRYKIIEKRQSVAFWCNPISGHATLYWYQQILGQGPKLLIQFQNNGVVDDSQLPKDRFSAERLKGVDSTLKIQPAKLEDSAVYLCASKQTGGFQPQHFGDGTRLSIL.

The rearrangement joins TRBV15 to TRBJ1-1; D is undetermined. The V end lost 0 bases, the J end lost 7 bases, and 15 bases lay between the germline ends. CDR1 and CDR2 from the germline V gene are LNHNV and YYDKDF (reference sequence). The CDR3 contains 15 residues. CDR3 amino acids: CATSRDSGGSGEAFF. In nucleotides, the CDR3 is TGTGCCACCAGCAGAGATTCGGGAGGGTCGGGTGAAGCTTTCTTT. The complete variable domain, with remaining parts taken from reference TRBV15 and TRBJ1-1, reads DAMVIQNPRYQVTQFGKPVTLSCSQTLNHNVMYWYQQKSSQAPKLLFHYYDKDFNNEADTPDNFQSRRPNTSFCFLDIRSPGLGDTAMYLCATSRDSGGSGEAFFGQGTRLTVV.